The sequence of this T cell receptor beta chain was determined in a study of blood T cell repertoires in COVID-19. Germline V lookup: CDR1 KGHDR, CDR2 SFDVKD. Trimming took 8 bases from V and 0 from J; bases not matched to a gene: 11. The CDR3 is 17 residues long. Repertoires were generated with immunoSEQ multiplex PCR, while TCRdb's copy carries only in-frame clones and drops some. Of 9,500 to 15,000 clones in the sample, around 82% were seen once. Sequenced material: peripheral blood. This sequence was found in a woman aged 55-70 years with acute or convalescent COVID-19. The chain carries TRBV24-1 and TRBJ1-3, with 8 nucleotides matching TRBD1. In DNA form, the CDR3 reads TGTGCCACCACCGCACACAGGGGGAGAGGCTCTGGAAACACCATATATTTT. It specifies CATTAHRGRGSGNTIYF.